The TCR beta chain described here comes from a study of identical twins. Only a few counts were recorded for this clonotype. A much larger clone differs from this one at a single base, so this may be a read error. CDR1 is SGHRS and CDR2 is YFSETQ in the germline V gene. The CDR3 consists of 12 residues. Trimming removed 0 bases from V and 8 bases from J, with 6 bases in between. Through template switching, a universal primer site was introduced, and the cDNA contained unique molecular identifiers. MiXCR, applied by TCRdb to the 5' RACE reads, yields one record per CDR3 protein. The sample lists more than 600,000 distinct CDR3 sequences; roughly 20% were seen once. These data also formed part of another study, on T cells expressing NK-cell markers.

The V gene is TRBV5-1, the J gene TRBJ2-4; D may be TRBD2 (5 bases). Sequences were obtained from PBMCs. This TCR was recovered from a woman under 30 in good health. Here the CDR3 DNA reads TGCGCCAGCAGCTTGGCCGGGGACATTCAGTACTTC. It codes for CASSLAGDIQYF.